This T cell receptor (beta chain) derives from a study of monozygotic twins with inflammatory bowel disease. The CDR3 contains 16 residues. The germline gives CDR1 SGHRS, CDR2 YFSETQ. From the 5' RACE reads, TCRdb lists one entry per CDR3 protein and no DNA. Its clone listing holds 420,000 or so distinct CDR3 sequences. V usage is TRBV5-1 and J usage is TRBJ2-5; the D call of TRBD1 rests on TCRdb alone, since no DNA is present to check it. This sequence originates from a human donor with ulcerative colitis or Crohn's disease, or a healthy co-twin of an affected twin (not recorded which). The sequenced sample was blood. The CDR3 spells CASSFYHPGTGSAQYF.